This paragraph covers one T cell receptor (beta chain) sequence. What it recognizes is unknown. The germline V gene encodes CDR1 LNHDA and CDR2 SQIVND (reference sequence). The CDR3 has 16 residues. The trim removed 3 bases at V and 3 bases at J, leaving 7 bases unmatched. The data stem from a study of glioma-infiltrating T cells. The overall study: Samples included WHO grade II oligodendrogliomas or astrocytomas and initial-diagnosis grade IV glioblastomas. Sequencing aimed for about 4.5- to 10-fold coverage of about a million peripheral T cells. The study, taken as a whole, reports: Patients with low tissue-blood divergence carried a signature set of shared blood CDR3 motifs. Gliomas, especially low-grade, showed above-expected tissue-blood divergence; non-neoplastic patients showed below.

Amplification of TCR alpha and beta CDR3 regions from RNA used iRepertoire nested multiplex PCR. TCRdb itself ran the multiplex PCR reads through MiXCR, one entry per CDR3 protein. The repertoire holds approximately 400,000 distinct CDR3 sequences, with about 40% as singletons. The receptor was isolated from a human donor with low-grade glioma or glioblastoma, undergoing nonglioma brain surgery, or in good health (not recorded which). The V call is TRBV19, the J call TRBJ2-7; TRBD2 agrees at 11 bases. Sequenced sample: glioma tissue, nonneoplastic brain tissue, or PBMCs (not recorded which). The CDR3 protein is CASSIGLAGGNYEQYF. For the CDR3, the DNA is TGTGCCAGTAGTATCGGCCTAGCGGGAGGTAACTACGAGCAGTACTTC.